Below are 24 T cell receptor beta chains sequenced from a single sample in a study of OX40 agonist ivuxolimab in advanced cancers. Assay used: immunoSEQ multiplex PCR; TCRdb lists only in-frame clones, some missing. The sample gives about 100,000 clones, 80% to 95% of which show up once; about 0.49% is in the top ten. The material was CD4+ or CD8+ T cells sorted from blood, obtained in a trial of the OX40 agonist ivuxolimab. The receptors shown here come from an adult with an advanced solid tumor such as melanoma, head and neck, liver or kidney cancer.

The V and J genes are TRBV7-8 and TRBJ2-5; D possibly corresponds to TRBD1 (5 bases). The end of the DNA fits TRBJ2-7 better, so the J call may be wrong. The CDR3 consists of 14 residues. Germline assignment: CDR1 SGHVS and CDR2 FQNEAQ. The CDR3 coding sequence is TGTGCCAGCAGCTCAGTGACAGATAACTACGAGCAGTACTTC. Residues: CASSSVTDNYEQYF.

The chain uses TRBV6-1 and TRBJ2-6; D not resolved. Germline assignment: CDR1 MNHNS and CDR2 SASEGT. V gave up 7 bases and J gave up 1 base, with 11 bases separating them. CDR3 length: 15 amino acids. CDR3 in amino acids: CASTMTRSGANVLTF. The CDR3 coding sequence is TGTGCCAGCACCATGACAAGATCTGGGGCCAACGTCCTGACTTTC.

This chain links TRBV5-4 with TRBJ2-7; 12 bases fit TRBD2. V trimming: 4 bases; J trimming: 6 bases; junction bases outside the gene matches: 5. This CDR3 has 14 amino acids. CDR1 and CDR2 from the germline V gene are SGHNT and YYREEE (reference sequence). The CDR3 sequence: CASSLAGGPVEQYF. CDR3 bases: TGTGCCAGCAGCCTAGCGGGAGGGCCAGTCGAGCAGTACTTC.

The chain is built from TRBV6-5 and TRBJ2-1; 12 bases align to TRBD2. Germline loops: CDR1 MNHEY, CDR2 SVGAGI. The CDR3 is made up of 16 amino acids. J was trimmed by 6 bases and V by 4 bases; bases with no gene match: 7. The CDR3 here is CASSSGLAGRANEQFF. CDR3 nucleotide sequence: TGTGCCAGCAGTTCCGGACTAGCGGGAAGGGCCAATGAGCAGTTCTTC.

The chain carries TRBV28 and TRBJ2-7; D is uncertain. Germline assignment: CDR1 MDHEN and CDR2 SYDVKM. Trimming removed 2 bases at V and 6 bases at J, with 5 bases between. This CDR3 has 11 residues. CDR3 DNA sequence: TGTGCCAGCAGTTTAAACACCGAGCAGTACTTC. Amino acid sequence: CASSLNTEQYF.

This chain joins TRBV18 and TRBJ2-2, with D possibly called TRBD1 or TRBD2 (5 bases each). The CDR3 spans 15 residues. With 1 base removed from V and 4 bases from J, the gap between germline ends came to 10 bases. Germline V gene data show CDR1 as KGHSH and CDR2 as LQKENI. The CDR3 nucleotides read TGTGCCAGCTCACCACAAGGGGACGTCACCGGGGAGCTGTTTTTT. Protein product: CASSPQGDVTGELFF.

The rearrangement joins TRBV2 to TRBJ2-1; D is undetermined. From germline, CDR1 is SNHLY and CDR2 FYNNEI. The ends were cut back, 2 bases at V and 1 base at J, with 9 bases in the middle. The CDR3 is 15 residues long. The CDR3 loop reads CASSEMVGSYNEQFF. The CDR3 coding sequence is TGTGCCAGCAGTGAAATGGTAGGGTCCTACAATGAGCAGTTCTTC.

V gene TRBV6-1 combines with J gene TRBJ2-7, with 11 bases matching TRBD1. With 8 bases clipped from V and 4 bases from J, the junction kept 4 bases outside the gene matches. Germline V lookup: CDR1 MNHNS, CDR2 SASEGT. CDR3 size: 13 residues. CDR3 protein: CASAGTGGYEQYF. The CDR3 DNA follows: TGTGCCAGCGCCGGGACAGGGGGATACGAGCAGTACTTC.

This rearrangement joins TRBV7-9 to TRBJ2-4; D may correspond to TRBD1 or TRBD2 (5 bases each). CDR3 length: 19 residues. Germline assignment: CDR1 SEHNR and CDR2 FQNEAQ (reference sequence). Trimming removed 1 base from V and 1 base from J, with 20 bases in between. CDR3: CASSLGRSGSKGAKNIQYF. CDR3 in DNA: TGTGCCAGCAGCTTAGGACGGTCAGGGAGTAAAGGGGCCAAAAACATTCAGTACTTC.

CDR3 region: CASSPDLVPGELFF. In nucleotides, the CDR3 is TGTGCCAGCAGCCCTGACCTTGTTCCCGGGGAGCTGTTTTTT. The V call is TRBV5-4, the J call TRBJ2-2, with unresolved D. CDR1 and CDR2 from the germline V gene are SGHNT and YYREEE (reference sequence). V was cut by 4 bases and J by 6 bases, with 13 bases left in between. CDR3 size: 14 residues.

The chain recombines TRBV5-1 with TRBJ2-7, with D perhaps being TRBD1 or TRBD2 (6 bases each). This CDR3 is built from 13 residues. Germline V CDR1 and CDR2: SGHRS, YFSETQ. The V end was cut by 3 bases, the J end by 3 bases, with 10 bases between. Here the CDR3 reads CASSSGALYEQYF. The CDR3 coding sequence is TGCGCCAGCAGCTCGGGGGCCCTCTACGAGCAGTACTTC.

V gene TRBV4-1 combines with J gene TRBJ2-5, with unresolved D. The CDR3 contains 12 residues. Per the germline V gene, CDR1 is MGHRA and CDR2 is YSYEKL. Trimming took 0 bases from V and 8 from J, leaving 7 bases between them. The CDR3 reads CASSQESGTQYF. The CDR3 region has the DNA TGCGCCAGCAGCCAAGAATCAGGAACCCAGTACTTC.

The chain couples TRBV18 to TRBJ2-1; weak D call: TRBD2 (6 bases). CDR3 length equals 17 residues. V gave up 2 bases and J gave up 7 bases, with 21 bases separating them. Germline CDR1 and CDR2: KGHSH and LQKENI. This chain's CDR3 is CASSPSGERAVNNEQFF. CDR3 in DNA: TGTGCCAGCTCACCATCCGGAGAGCGGGCTGTAAATAATGAGCAGTTCTTC.

In this sample, this clone turned up a few times. The chain employs TRBV2 and TRBJ1-5; TRBD1 is a possible D gene (5 bases). This CDR3 comprises 13 residues. Germline V CDR1 and CDR2: SNHLY, FYNNEI. V shed 5 bases and J shed 5 bases, with 10 bases lying between them. DNA for the CDR3: TGTGCCAGCAGTCGCCAGGGAGATCAGCCCCAGCATTTT. Translated, it gives CASSRQGDQPQHF. The full variable domain, completed using reference TRBV2 and TRBJ1-5, is EPEVTQTPSHQVTQMGQEVILRCVPISNHLYFYWYRQILGQKVEFLVSFYNNEISEKSEIFDDQFSVERPDGSNFTLKIRSTKLEDSAMYFCASSRQGDQPQHFGDGTRLSIL.

The chain links TRBV7-2 to TRBJ2-3, with 9 bases that match TRBD1. CDR1 is SGHTA and CDR2 is FQGNSA in the germline V gene. The V and J ends lost 5 bases and 5 bases, in that order; junction bases with no gene match: 8. The CDR3 is made up of 15 amino acids. The CDR3 is CASSPQGARLDTQYF. Written as DNA, the CDR3 is TGTGCCAGCAGCCCACAGGGGGCGAGGTTAGATACGCAGTATTTT.

This clone was recorded a few times. The chain combines TRBV20-1 with TRBJ1-1, with D perhaps TRBD1 (5 bases). CDR1 and CDR2 from the germline V gene are DFQATT and SNEGSKA (reference sequence). V lost 7 bases to trimming and J lost 5 bases, with 11 bases between them. The CDR3 has 11 residues. CDR3 nucleotide sequence: TGCAGTGTAGGGGTTGGGACTGAAGCTTTCTTT. It yields the protein CSVGVGTEAFF.

The chain has TRBV5-1 and TRBJ1-2, with D possibly TRBD1 on 5 matching bases. Trimming left V 4 bases short and J 6 bases short, with 19 bases between. The CDR3 length is 15 residues. Germline V lookup: CDR1 SGHRS, CDR2 YFSETQ. The CDR3 sequence is CASSRYGVGEDGYTF. In nucleotides, the CDR3 is TGCGCCAGCAGCCGATATGGAGTGGGGGAGGATGGCTACACCTTC.

With regard to this clone: Other DNA sequences within the sample encode an identical CDR3. The rearrangement uses TRBV5-1 and TRBJ2-1; D possibly corresponds to TRBD2 (5 bases). This CDR3 comprises 15 residues. The germline V gene encodes CDR1 SGHRS and CDR2 YFSETQ. The V end lost 0 bases, the J end lost 0 bases, and 7 bases lay between the germline ends. CDR3 DNA sequence: TGCGCCAGCAGCTTGGCGGGGAGCTCCTACAATGAGCAGTTCTTC. It specifies CASSLAGSSYNEQFF.

The chain uses TRBV27 and TRBJ1-5; D ambiguous. Between the trimmed V and J ends, which lost 6 bases and 0 bases, there was a span of 6 bases. Germline V CDR1 and CDR2: MNHEY, SMNVEV (reference sequence). CDR3 length: 13 amino acids. Here the CDR3 DNA reads TGTGCCAGCAGGAGGAGTAGCAATCAGCCCCAGCATTTT. Translating gives CASRRSSNQPQHF.

The J gene is TRBJ2-3, the V gene TRBV6-1, with a weak D call TRBD1 (5 bases). Trimming took 5 bases from V and 9 from J, leaving 12 bases between them. This CDR3 is 12 amino acids long. Germline values: CDR1 MNHNS, CDR2 SASEGT. CDR3 loop: CASSIRAVTQYF. The CDR3 nucleotides read TGTGCCAGCAGTATCAGGGCAGTGACGCAGTATTTT.

V usage is TRBV5-6 and J usage is TRBJ2-3; no reliable D call. The length of the CDR3 is 16 residues. V was cut by 4 bases and J by 3 bases, with 18 bases left in between. The germline gives CDR1 SGHDT, CDR2 YYEEEE. The CDR3 here is CASSQRLVRTTDTQYF. CDR3 coding DNA: TGTGCCAGCAGCCAGCGCCTAGTTAGGACGACAGATACGCAGTATTTT.

The chain combines TRBV5-1 with TRBJ2-6; D perhaps matches TRBD2 (7 bases). Germline V CDR1 and CDR2: SGHRS, YFSETQ. Between the trimmed V and J ends, which lost 3 bases and 0 bases, there was a span of 10 bases. CDR3 length equals 16 residues. The CDR3 loop is CASSWGGGSGANVLTF. The CDR3 DNA reads as TGCGCCAGCAGCTGGGGAGGGGGCTCTGGGGCCAACGTCCTGACTTTC.

This clone is a singleton in its sample. The chain carries TRBV19 and TRBJ2-6; possible D gene TRBD1, 5 bases. Trimming took off 6 bases at V and 3 bases at J, with 9 bases between the two ends. The germline V gene has CDR1 LNHDA and CDR2 SQIVND (reference sequence). There are 14 residues in the CDR3. The CDR3 here is CASSSRVGANVLTF. In DNA form, the CDR3 reads TGTGCCAGTAGCAGCAGGGTTGGGGCCAACGTCCTGACTTTC.

V gene TRBV19 combines with J gene TRBJ2-7, with 8 bases that match TRBD2. The V gene end was trimmed by 2 bases and the J gene end by 4 bases; junction bases not matched to a gene: 7. Germline V lookup: CDR1 LNHDA, CDR2 SQIVND (reference sequence). This CDR3 region has 15 residues. CDR3 coding DNA: TGTGCCAGTAGTATATCGCTAGCGGGTGGATACGAGCAGTACTTC. Translating it yields CASSISLAGGYEQYF.